Sequencing of this T cell receptor beta chain was carried out in a study of cytomegalovirus exposure and HLA in healthy donors. The CDR3 has 14 residues. J was trimmed by 4 bases and V by 3 bases; bases with no gene match: 4. CDR1 is KGHSH and CDR2 is LQKENI in the germline V gene. Amplification used 60 Vbeta primers and 13 Jbeta primers. Clones were read by immunoSEQ multiplex PCR, and TCRdb kept only the in-frame ones, dropping some. Its listing shows over 100,000 clones. Healthy donors of bone marrow made up the group. Points from the study as a whole: It was reportedly the case that the classifier diagnosed cytomegalovirus status with high specificity and sensitivity. Later analysis identified a missense DCLRE1C variant that was linked to TCR beta V- and J-gene trimming.

Notes on this clone: Antigen: not known.

This receptor was obtained from a man aged 25 to 40 in good health and CMV-seronegative. This sequence joins TRBV18 and TRBJ2-5; TRBD1 matches at 8 bases. Sequencing was performed on PBMCs. The CDR3 spells CASSPRGQGETQYF. CDR3 DNA sequence: TGTGCCAGCTCACCCAGGGGGCAGGGAGAGACCCAGTACTTC.